The subject of this entry is one T cell receptor (beta chain). The CDR3 spans 12 residues. V shed 8 bases and J shed 13 bases, with 20 bases lying between them. Germline values: CDR1 MNHEY, CDR2 SMNVEV (reference sequence). The source of the sample is a study of STAT5B mutations in CD4+ large granular lymphocyte leukemia. Study as a whole: Anti-CD4 microbead selection came after CD8+ cell depletion in cryopreserved samples.

Patients had CD4+ T-LGLL, from Padova, Helsinki and Shinshu. As processed by the authors: The detection floor for productive clonotype frequency was 2.59 x 10-5. Produced via immunoSEQ multiplex PCR; TCRdb's table is partial and in-frame only. That table supplies the V and J calls and clone size; D and trimming were determined from the DNA. The table lists about 4,100 clones, approximately 80% of them singletons. The rearrangement links TRBV27 to TRBJ2-5, with TRBD2 as a possible D gene (6 bases). The clonotype was recovered from a man aged 70-80 years with CD4+ T-cell large granular lymphocyte leukemia. The sequenced material came from PBMCs. CDR3 amino acids: CASGPGVGTVYF. CDR3 nucleotides: TGTGCCAGCGGCCCGGGAGTCGGGACCGTGTACTTC.